Here is one T cell receptor beta chain with its context. TCRdb's table, derived via immunoSEQ multiplex PCR, lists solely in-frame clones and lacks some. The sample holds 450,000 to 600,000 clones, 79% seen once. The record originates from a study of shared clonotypes between healthy human individuals. Germline CDR1 is SGHNT and CDR2 is YYREEE (reference sequence). V was pared by 3 bases and J by 3 bases, with 4 bases of the junction left unmatched. This CDR3 has 15 residues. The receptor's source is a woman between 40 and 55 years old in good health. Some clones in this sample may be carry-over from other donors' samples. What was sequenced was PBMCs. The chain couples TRBV5-4 to TRBJ2-7, with 12 bases matching TRBD1. CDR3 DNA: TGTGCCAGCAGCTCCGGGGACAGGGGGCTCTACGAGCAGTACTTC. This gives the protein CASSSGDRGLYEQYF.